This paragraph reports one TCR beta chain. In the naive CD8 group, cells lacked CD45RO and were positively selected for CCR7, so terminally differentiated effector memory CD45RA+ cells were left out. In the original workflow: Filtering differed because ImmunoSEQ produced junction-only sequences that carried no quality scores. Clones were read by immunoSEQ multiplex PCR, and TCRdb kept only the in-frame ones, dropping some. The D gene and trimming were derived from the DNA, and the V and J assignments and clone size from that table. The sample shows roughly 2.1 million clones, about 92% of them seen only once. The sample comes from a study of shared clonotypes between healthy human individuals. Trimming removed 0 bases from V and 4 bases from J, with 19 bases in between. CDR1 SGHDN and CDR2 FVKESK come from the germline V gene. The CDR3 has 19 amino acids.

The V gene is TRBV14, the J gene TRBJ2-6; D possibly corresponds to TRBD1 (5 bases). Sequencing used naive CD8+ T cells from PBMCs. The clonotype was recovered from a man aged 18-30 years in good health. Some clones in this sample may be carry-over from other donors' samples. CDR3 sequence (DNA): TGTGCCAGCAGCCAAGATTCGGCAGGGAAGTTTTCCGGGGCCAACGTCCTGACTTTC. This encodes CASSQDSAGKFSGANVLTF.